This T cell receptor beta chain was obtained from a study of PD-1 blockade in classical Hodgkin lymphoma. Each patient experienced a relapse that followed autologous stem cell transplantation, and brentuximab vedotin exposure varied. This CDR3 contains 18 residues. CDR1 and CDR2 (germline): SGHAT, FQNNGV. V was pared by 3 bases and J by 4 bases, with 14 bases of the junction left unmatched. Produced via immunoSEQ multiplex PCR; TCRdb's table is partial and in-frame only. The repertoire consists of 25,000 to 35,000 clones, with around four fifths occurring once and the leading ten covering 20% to 25%.

This receptor was identified in a human donor with classical Hodgkin lymphoma. This specimen consisted of peripheral blood mononuclear cells (PBMCs), obtained before the second cycle of nivolumab. The rearrangement uses TRBV11-2 and TRBJ2-7, with 11 positions matching TRBD2. As DNA, the CDR3 is TGTGCCAGCAGCTTTAGGGGAGAGGTAGCGGGAGGGCCTTACGAGCAGTACTTC. Translated, it gives CASSFRGEVAGGPYEQYF.